The sequence of this TCR beta chain was determined in a study of T-cell memory formation after mild COVID-19. Study findings and constraints: CD8+ contracting clones occupied EMRA, while CD4+ ones occupied mainly CM and EM. Unconfirmed was the SARS-CoV-2 specificity of second-wave clones that peaked on day 37. Pre-infection memory contained some responding clones, which suggested that cross-reactive memory had joined.

MiXCR was run by TCRdb on the 5' RACE reads, yielding one entry per CDR3 protein. This sample carries more than 300,000 distinct CDR3 sequences, 20% to 25% of them seen once, and the ten largest clones take over 20%. CDR3 size: 12 residues. Trimming left V 4 bases short and J 7 bases short, with 13 bases between. The germline CDR1 and CDR2 sequences are DFQATT and SNEGSKA (reference sequence). There are a few counts of this clonotype. The antigen remains unidentified. The sequenced sample consisted of PBMCs or a T cell subset sorted from them (not recorded which). V is TRBV20-1 and J is TRBJ1-2; D is ambiguous. This TCR derives from a man younger than 35 who had mild COVID-19 (a few samples of this study predate the infection). Cell type and time point are not known. CDR3 nucleotides: TGCAGTGCTAACCCGGAACGGGCTGGCTACACCTTC. Residues: CSANPERAGYTF.